This is a list of T cell receptor beta chains from one sample in a study of T cell responses to AZD1222 COVID-19 vaccine. The data were produced by immunoSEQ multiplex PCR, yet TCRdb's version contains in-frame clones alone and is incomplete. The repertoire holds around 89,000 clones, with 89% as singletons. The source material was peripheral blood, sampled 28 days after the second AZD1222 dose. The receptors here all came from an adult who received the AZD1222 COVID-19 vaccine. Each CDR3 is given with its conserved first and last residue. A D gene is named only where the DNA matches it firmly. Size values are once, few and many counts, or a class for expanded clones, and some rows have none.

J gene | clone size | D gene | V gene | CDR3 protein | CDR3 DNA
TRBJ2-3 | . | TRBD1 | TRBV9 | CASSVKGAGDTQYF | TGTGCCAGCAGCGTAAAGGGGGCGGGAGATACGCAGTATTTT
TRBJ1-1 | . | . | TRBV5-1 | CASSLDGLNTEAFF | TGCGCCAGCAGCTTGGACGGGCTCAACACTGAAGCTTTCTTT
TRBJ2-7 | . | TRBD2 | TRBV7-9 | CASSPTSDTYEQYF | TGTGCCAGCAGTCCCACTAGCGATACCTACGAGCAGTACTTC
TRBJ2-7 | . | . | TRBV7-8 | CASSQGPHAEQYF | TGTGCCAGCAGCCAGGGACCGCATGCCGAGCAGTACTTC
TRBJ2-2 | . | . | TRBV5-1 | CASSPGGRAQTGELFF | TGCGCCAGCAGCCCTGGGGGCAGGGCTCAAACCGGGGAGCTGTTTTTT
TRBJ2-7 | . | . | TRBV5-1 | CASGWDSSEQYF | TGCGCCAGCGGCTGGGACTCCAGCGAGCAGTACTTC
TRBJ1-1 | . | . | TRBV29-1 | CSVRRGVTEAFF | TGCAGCGTCCGGAGGGGGGTTACTGAAGCTTTCTTT
TRBJ2-5 | . | TRBD1 | TRBV27 | CASSLVRTGKDETQYF | TGTGCCAGCAGTTTAGTCAGGACAGGAAAGGATGAGACCCAGTACTTC
TRBJ2-7 | . | TRBD2 | TRBV13 | CASSLREANSYEQYF | TGTGCCAGCAGCTTACGGGAGGCGAACTCCTACGAGCAGTACTTC
TRBJ2-1 | . | . | TRBV20-1 | CSALRRNEQFF | TGCAGTGCCCTTCGCAGAAATGAGCAGTTCTTC
TRBJ1-2 | . | . | TRBV23-1 | CASSQSLGGYTF | TGCGCCAGCAGTCAATCACTCGGTGGCTACACCTTC
TRBJ2-7 | . | . | TRBV28 | CASSSIVGSSYEQYF | TGTGCCAGCAGTTCGATCGTGGGGAGCTCCTACGAGCAGTACTTC
TRBJ2-3 | . | TRBD2 | TRBV7-6 | CASSPGLVSTDTQYF | TGTGCCAGCAGCCCTGGACTAGTTAGCACAGATACGCAGTATTTT
TRBJ1-1 | . | . | TRBV12-3/TRBV12-4 | CASNLMNTEAFF | TGTGCCAGCAACCTCATGAACACTGAAGCTTTCTTT
TRBJ2-1 | . | . | TRBV15 | CATSRDEINEQFF | TGTGCCACCAGCAGAGATGAGATCAATGAGCAGTTCTTC
TRBJ1-2 | once | . | TRBV12-3/TRBV12-4 | CASSQGGGYTF | TGTGCCAGCAGCCAGGGTGGTGGCTACACCTTC
TRBJ1-2 | . | . | TRBV5-4 | CASSLAGYGYTF | TGTGCCAGCAGCTTAGCCGGTTATGGCTACACCTTC
TRBJ1-2 | . | . | TRBV9 | CASATGTAYGYTF | TGTGCCAGCGCGACCGGGACGGCCTATGGCTACACCTTC
TRBJ2-3 | . | TRBD2 | TRBV6-2/TRBV6-3 | CASSYTRGGPTDTQYF | TGTGCCAGCAGTTACACCCGCGGGGGGCCGACAGATACGCAGTATTTT
TRBJ2-1 | many | . | TRBV5-1 | CASSWRGSEQFF | TGCGCCAGCAGCTGGAGGGGGAGTGAGCAGTTCTTC
TRBJ1-1 | . | . | TRBV7-9 | CASSPGTPNTEAFF | TGTGCCAGCAGCCCCGGGACACCGAACACTGAAGCTTTCTTT
TRBJ2-7 | . | TRBD1 | TRBV5-1 | CASRVTAGTGGHEQYF | TGCGCCAGCAGAGTCACCGCCGGGACAGGGGGCCACGAGCAGTACTTC
TRBJ1-2 | . | . | TRBV25-1 | CASSESGGFYGYTF | TGTGCCAGCAGTGAATCTGGGGGGTTCTATGGCTACACCTTC
TRBJ1-2 | . | . | TRBV18 | CASSPRERNYGYTF | TGTGCCAGCTCACCCCGGGAACGCAACTATGGCTACACCTTC
TRBJ1-1 | . | . | TRBV5-1 | CASRPENTEAFF | TGCGCCAGCAGGCCGGAGAACACTGAAGCTTTCTTT
TRBJ2-6 | . | . | TRBV30 | CAWSNSGANVLTF | TGTGCCTGGAGCAACTCTGGGGCCAACGTCCTGACTTTC
TRBJ2-7 | . | TRBD1 | TRBV4-3 | CASSQVEGGIGEQYF | TGCGCCAGCAGCCAAGTGGAAGGGGGCATCGGCGAGCAGTACTTC
TRBJ1-1 | . | . | TRBV5-1 | CASSLMQQNTEAFF | TGCGCCAGCAGCTTGATGCAGCAGAACACTGAAGCTTTCTTT
TRBJ1-3 | once | . | TRBV6-4 | CAIPARSGNTIYF | TGTGCTATACCAGCCCGCTCTGGAAACACCATATATTTT
TRBJ1-6 | . | . | TRBV9 | CASSDPRGNSPLHF | TGTGCCAGCAGCGACCCACGGGGAAATTCACCCCTCCACTTT
TRBJ2-7 | . | . | TRBV10-3 | CAISESAKQYF | TGTGCCATCAGTGAGTCGGCGAAGCAGTACTTC
TRBJ2-7 | few | . | TRBV11-2 | CASSLASWGNEQYF | TGTGCCAGCAGCTTAGCTTCCTGGGGAAACGAGCAGTACTTC
TRBJ2-1 | . | TRBD2 | TRBV27 | CASSPRLAGFYNEQFF | TGTGCCAGCAGTCCTCGACTAGCGGGTTTTTACAATGAGCAGTTCTTC
TRBJ1-3 | . | . | TRBV30 | CAWRKTQSGNTIYF | TGTGCCTGGAGAAAGACTCAATCTGGAAACACCATATATTTT
TRBJ1-1 | . | TRBD1 | TRBV9 | CASSISGTAMNTEAFF | TGTGCCAGCAGCATATCCGGGACAGCTATGAACACTGAAGCTTTCTTT
TRBJ2-6 | medium-sized | . | TRBV6-4 | CASSVGGAGANVLTF | TGTGCCAGCAGTGTAGGAGGAGCTGGGGCCAACGTCCTGACTTTC
TRBJ2-2 | . | TRBD2 | TRBV7-9 | CASSSCLLAGENTGELFF | TGTGCCAGCAGCTCCTGTTTACTAGCGGGGGAGAACACCGGGGAGCTGTTTTTT
TRBJ1-2 | medium-sized | . | TRBV14 | CASSSRYPIYGYTF | TGTGCCAGCAGCTCAAGGTATCCGATCTATGGCTACACCTTC
TRBJ1-4 | . | . | TRBV7-9 | CASSLQGQSNEKLFF | TGTGCCAGCAGCTTACAAGGGCAGTCTAATGAAAAACTGTTTTTT
TRBJ1-2 | . | . | TRBV5-1 | CASSLGDGVYGYTF | TGCGCCAGCAGCTTGGGGGACGGAGTCTATGGCTACACCTTC
TRBJ1-1 | . | . | TRBV6-4 | CASSDPPFGNTEAFF | TGTGCCAGCAGTGACCCTCCTTTTGGTAACACTGAAGCTTTCTTT
TRBJ1-4 | . | TRBD1 | TRBV6-5 | CASSTRTGKNEKLFF | TGTGCCAGCAGTACCCGGACAGGGAAAAATGAAAAACTGTTTTTT
TRBJ1-1 | . | . | TRBV10-1 | CASSDQGGDEAFF | TGCGCCAGCAGTGACCAGGGCGGGGACGAAGCTTTCTTT
TRBJ1-1 | . | . | TRBV7-3 | CASSLLGSTEAFF | TGTGCCAGCAGCTTACTGGGTAGCACTGAAGCTTTCTTT
TRBJ2-7 | . | . | TRBV6-1 | CASAFGGSSYEQYF | TGTGCCAGCGCCTTTGGCGGTAGCTCCTACGAGCAGTACTTC
TRBJ2-7 | . | . | TRBV6-5 | CASSYSRLYEQYF | TGTGCCAGCAGTTACTCACGGCTCTACGAGCAGTACTTC
TRBJ1-1 | . | . | TRBV3-1/TRBV3-2 | CASSPSRPSEAFF | TGTGCCAGCAGCCCCTCGAGGCCCAGCGAAGCTTTCTTT
TRBJ1-1 | . | . | TRBV5-4 | CASSRRDGRNTEAFF | TGTGCCAGCAGCCGCAGGGACGGAAGAAACACTGAAGCTTTCTTT
TRBJ1-2 | . | TRBD1 | TRBV10-3 | CAISEDRGDLHGYTF | TGTGCCATCAGTGAGGACAGGGGAGATTTACACGGCTACACCTTC
TRBJ1-2 | . | . | TRBV11-2 | CASSLALNYGYTF | TGTGCCAGCAGCTTAGCCCTTAACTATGGCTACACCTTC
TRBJ1-1 | . | . | TRBV27 | CASISLAAGWTEAFF | TGTGCCAGCATTTCCCTGGCGGCAGGGTGGACTGAAGCTTTCTTT